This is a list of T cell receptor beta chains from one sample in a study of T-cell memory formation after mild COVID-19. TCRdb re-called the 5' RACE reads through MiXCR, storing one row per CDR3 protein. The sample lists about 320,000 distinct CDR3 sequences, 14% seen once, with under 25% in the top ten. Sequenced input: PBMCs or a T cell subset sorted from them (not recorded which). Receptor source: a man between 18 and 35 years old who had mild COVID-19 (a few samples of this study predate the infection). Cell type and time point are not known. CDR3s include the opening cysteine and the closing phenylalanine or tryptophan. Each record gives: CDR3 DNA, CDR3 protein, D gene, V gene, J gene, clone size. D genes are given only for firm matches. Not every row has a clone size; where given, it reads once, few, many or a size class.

TGTGCCAGCAACATCCTCGGGGCTAGCAGCTACGAGCAGTACTTC	CASNILGASSYEQYF	NA	TRBV7-9	TRBJ2-7	NA
TGCAGCGTTGTGGCAGGGACCAACCCCGGGGAGCTGTTTTTT	CSVVAGTNPGELFF	NA	TRBV29-1	TRBJ2-2	NA
TGCGCCAGCAGCTTCGGACGCAGTTTTTCCTCTGAAGCTTTCTTT	CASSFGRSFSSEAFF	NA	TRBV5-1	TRBJ1-1	NA
TGCGCCAGCAGTGCCCAGGCCCAAGGGGAGCTGTTTTTT	CASSAQAQGELFF	NA	TRBV5-1	TRBJ2-2	NA
TGTGCCAGCAGCTTTAAAGGTGCTAGCGGGGGGGCCTTAAGCACAGATACGCAGTATTTT	CASSFKGASGGALSTDTQYF	TRBD2	TRBV11-2	TRBJ2-3	NA
TGTGCCAGCAGCCAAGATCTTGTTGGGGGCCGGCAGCCCCAGCATTTT	CASSQDLVGGRQPQHF	NA	TRBV4-2	TRBJ1-5	NA
TGCGCCAGCAGAACAGGGTGGGGCACTGAAGCTTTCTTT	CASRTGWGTEAFF	NA	TRBV4-1	TRBJ1-1	few
TGCGCCAGCAGCTTGGATTCCGGGACAGGATACTACTATGGCTACACCTTC	CASSLDSGTGYYYGYTF	TRBD1	TRBV5-1	TRBJ1-2	NA
TGTGCCAGCAGTTACTCCTGGGGACAGAGCTATGGCTACACCTTC	CASSYSWGQSYGYTF	TRBD1	TRBV6-5	TRBJ1-2	few
TGTGCCAGCAGTTACGGGCGGGGAGGCAACTATGGCTACACCTTC	CASSYGRGGNYGYTF	NA	TRBV12-3/TRBV12-4	TRBJ1-2	NA
TGCGCCAGCAGAGCCGGGACTAGCTGGGATGAGCAGTTCTTC	CASRAGTSWDEQFF	TRBD2	TRBV5-1	TRBJ2-1	many
TGTGCCAGCAGCTCAAGGGACAGGCCTAACTATGGCTACACCTTC	CASSSRDRPNYGYTF	TRBD1	TRBV7-2	TRBJ1-2	few
TGCGCCAGCAGCCAAGAGGTCGGACACGGGGCCGCCGAGCAGTACTTC	CASSQEVGHGAAEQYF	NA	TRBV4-3	TRBJ2-7	NA
TGTGCCAGCAGTTACCAACAGGTTACCACCTACGAGCAGTACTTC	CASSYQQVTTYEQYF	NA	TRBV6-5	TRBJ2-7	NA
TGCGCCAGCAGCTCCCGGACTACCCGAGAGACCCAGTACTTC	CASSSRTTRETQYF	NA	TRBV5-1	TRBJ2-5	many
TGCGCCAGCAGCTCACTTTGGGATGCGGGAAGCACAGATACGCAGTATTTT	CASSSLWDAGSTDTQYF	NA	TRBV5-1	TRBJ2-3	few
TGTGCCAGCAGCAGCTCCAGGCATAACACTGAAGCTTTCTTT	CASSSSRHNTEAFF	NA	TRBV21-1	TRBJ1-1	NA
TGTGCCAGTAGTACCCTGGGACCTCTGCGGAACACCATATATTTT	CASSTLGPLRNTIYF	NA	TRBV19	TRBJ1-3	few
TGTGCCAGCTCACAGGCTAGCGTCTTTTACGAGCAGTACTTC	CASSQASVFYEQYF	NA	TRBV18	TRBJ2-7	NA
TGTGCCAGCACCCACGGCGGGGGGAATTCACCCCTCCACTTT	CASTHGGGNSPLHF	NA	TRBV6-6	TRBJ1-6	NA
TGTGCCAGCAGCTTCCGGGACAAGCACGAGCAGTACTTC	CASSFRDKHEQYF	NA	TRBV7-9	TRBJ2-7	NA
TGTGCCAGCAGCACGGGACATGACACAGATACGCAGTATTTT	CASSTGHDTDTQYF	NA	TRBV7-2	TRBJ2-3	many
TGTGCCAGCAGCTTACGGCAGGAGGGTGAGCAGTTCTTC	CASSLRQEGEQFF	NA	TRBV11-3	TRBJ2-1	few
TGCGCCAGCAGCCTCGTACGAGTCGACAATGAGCAGTTCTTC	CASSLVRVDNEQFF	NA	TRBV5-1	TRBJ2-1	few
TGTGCCAGCTCACTGACGACGGATGGGATGAACACTGAAGCTTTCTTT	CASSLTTDGMNTEAFF	NA	TRBV18	TRBJ1-1	NA
TGCGCCAGCAGCCAAGATTCATCCTACGAGCAGTACTTC	CASSQDSSYEQYF	NA	TRBV4-3	TRBJ2-7	NA
TGTGCCAGCAGCTTAGGGAGGACGGTTTCCTACGAGCAGTACTTC	CASSLGRTVSYEQYF	NA	TRBV7-2	TRBJ2-7	NA
TGCGCCAGCAGCCAAGACTTTAGGGACAGGGGAGCAGATACGCAGTATTTT	CASSQDFRDRGADTQYF	TRBD1	TRBV4-3	TRBJ2-3	few
TGTGCCAGCAGTAGAGACAGGGGGCTGTTGGAGACCCAGTACTTC	CASSRDRGLLETQYF	TRBD1	TRBV6-2/TRBV6-3	TRBJ2-5	many
TGTGCCAGCAGCTTAGCCTTTAGGGGGAACTATGGCTACACCTTC	CASSLAFRGNYGYTF	NA	TRBV11-2	TRBJ1-2	few
TGTGCCAGCAGCTTACGTCCGTTAGGGGGGGACCTTATCTATGGCTACACCTTC	CASSLRPLGGDLIYGYTF	NA	TRBV7-2	TRBJ1-2	few
TGTGCCAGCAGTTACCGAGGGAGGATTTGGGATAATTCACCCCTCCACTTT	CASSYRGRIWDNSPLHF	NA	TRBV6-5	TRBJ1-6	NA
TGTGCCAGCAGTTATGGGACAGGGGGACCCTACGAGCAGTACTTC	CASSYGTGGPYEQYF	TRBD1	TRBV28	TRBJ2-7	NA
TGTGCCAGCAGCCGGCGCTGGGCCCCAGGATTTGAGACCCAGTACTTC	CASSRRWAPGFETQYF	NA	TRBV14	TRBJ2-5	many
TGTGCCAGCAGCCATCTGGGGGGAACTAGCACAGATACGCAGTATTTT	CASSHLGGTSTDTQYF	NA	TRBV7-8	TRBJ2-3	many
TGTGCCAGCAGCCTCGGACGTGAGCAGTACTTC	CASSLGREQYF	NA	TRBV7-6	TRBJ2-7	few
TGTGCCAGCAGGCTAGCGGGGGGTACAGATACGCAGTATTTT	CASRLAGGTDTQYF	TRBD2	TRBV27	TRBJ2-3	NA